The clone carrying this T cell receptor (beta chain) was detected only a few times. The CDR3 is 19 amino acids. The germline V gene encodes CDR1 SEHNR and CDR2 FQNEAQ (reference sequence). Trimming pared 0 bases from V and 1 base from J, leaving 21 bases between. This sample was included in a study of OX40 agonist ivuxolimab in advanced cancers. Only in-frame clones appear in the TCRdb table, and some are missing; sequencing was by immunoSEQ multiplex PCR. The sample has around 60,000 clones, about 90% seen once. Specimen: CD4+ or CD8+ T cells sorted from blood, collected in a trial of the OX40 agonist ivuxolimab. The clonotype originates from an adult with an advanced solid tumor such as melanoma, head and neck, liver or kidney cancer. The chain has TRBV7-9 and TRBJ2-5; the D gene is possibly TRBD1 (7 bases). The CDR3 protein is CASSLAGWRGPLRQETQYF. The CDR3 nucleotides are TGTGCCAGCAGCTTAGCCGGGTGGAGGGGGCCTTTACGCCAAGAGACCCAGTACTTC.